Below are 20 T cell receptor beta chains sequenced from a single sample in a study of T cells in Graves' hyperthyroidism and ophthalmopathy. TCR beta CDR3 regions were amplified from RNA. A first-round RT-PCR of the TCR CDR3 used the HTBI primer set. TCRdb redid the calling of the multiplex PCR reads with MiXCR, one entry per CDR3 protein. This table holds over 300,000 distinct CDR3 sequences, roughly an eighth found once. The sample taken for sequencing was blood. Source of these receptors: a woman in her forties with Graves' ophthalmopathy.

The rearrangement uses TRBV6-1 and TRBJ1-5; D gene unclear. This CDR3 is built from 16 residues. Germline values: CDR1 MNHNS, CDR2 SASEGT. Between the trimmed V and J ends, which lost 2 bases and 4 bases, there was a span of 15 bases. CDR3 DNA sequence: TGTGCCAGCAGTGAATTACAGTCGACCCCTAATCAGCCCCAGCATTTT. Translating it yields CASSELQSTPNQPQHF.

V is TRBV5-1 and J is TRBJ1-5; D gene ambiguous. Germline loops: CDR1 SGHRS, CDR2 YFSETQ. Trimming left V 4 bases short and J 2 bases short, with 7 bases between. CDR3 size: 13 residues. CDR3 DNA: TGCGCCAGCAGCCACGGCGGCAATCAGCCCCAGCATTTT. Translated: CASSHGGNQPQHF.

The chain carries TRBV19 and TRBJ2-2, with 9 positions matching TRBD2. This CDR3 is built from 20 residues. Per germline, CDR1 LNHDA and CDR2 SQIVND (reference sequence). J was trimmed by 7 bases and V by 3 bases; bases with no gene match: 21. CDR3 amino acids: CASSMGSIKVSSGTNGELFF. The CDR3 nucleotides are TGTGCCAGTAGTATGGGTTCCATTAAAGTGTCTAGCGGGACAAACGGGGAGCTGTTTTTT.

The chain has TRBV10-3 and TRBJ2-2; tentative D call: TRBD2 (5 bases). From germline, CDR1 is ENHRY and CDR2 SYGVKD. V lost 8 bases, J lost 2 bases, and 9 bases lay in between. The CDR3 has 13 residues. The CDR3 loop is CAIPRVNTGELFF. CDR3 DNA sequence: TGTGCCATCCCGAGGGTTAACACCGGGGAGCTGTTTTTT.

This clonotype was found a few times. A read error may be the cause here, since a much bigger clone is one base away. V and J are TRBV12-3 or TRBV12-4 and TRBJ1-3; no clear D. The CDR3 loop spans 16 amino acids. The CDR3 spells CASSLLTANSGNTTYF. The DNA of the CDR3 is TGTGCCAGCAGTTTGCTAACAGCGAACTCTGGAAACACCACATATTTT.

This clonotype was detected a few times. The chain combines TRBV18 with TRBJ2-7; TRBD1 might be the D (5 bases). V was pared by 3 bases and J by 3 bases, with 15 bases between. This CDR3 has 15 residues. Germline CDR1 and CDR2: KGHSH and LQKENI. CDR3 DNA: TGTGCCAGCTCACCGGGGCATGGTGTTTACTACGAGCAGTACTTC. Protein product: CASSPGHGVYYEQYF.

Written as DNA, the CDR3 is TGTGCCAGCAGGTCTAGTCTTGGGCCTTACGAGCAGTACTTC. Translation: CASRSSLGPYEQYF. The chain couples TRBV6-1 to TRBJ2-7; D gene unclear. The CDR3 has 14 residues. Germline assignment: CDR1 MNHNS and CDR2 SASEGT. Trimming took 6 bases from V and 4 from J, leaving 16 bases between them.

This clonotype was found many times. The J gene is TRBJ1-6, the V gene TRBV12-3 or TRBV12-4; no clear D. Trimming removed 3 bases at V and 8 bases at J, with 8 bases between. The length of the CDR3 is 13 residues. The CDR3 region has the DNA TGTGCCAGCAGTTTGAGGGTAGATTCACCCCTCCACTTT. Protein product: CASSLRVDSPLHF.

Ten or more counts support this clonotype. The chain combines TRBV12-3 or TRBV12-4 with TRBJ1-5, with D unresolved. Between the trimmed V and J ends, which lost 3 bases and 5 bases, there was a span of 5 bases. The CDR3 is made up of 12 amino acids. CDR3 sequence reads: CASSFQYQPQHF. CDR3 coding DNA: TGTGCCAGCAGTTTCCAGTATCAGCCCCAGCATTTT.

This clonotype appeared many times. The chain links TRBV25-1 to TRBJ2-7; D may be TRBD2 (5 bases). Trimming left V 3 bases short and J 9 bases short, with 15 bases between. The CDR3 consists of 13 residues. Germline V gene lookup returns CDR1 MGHDK and CDR2 SYGVNS. For the CDR3, the DNA is TGTGCCAGCAGTGATTCCCTGAGAGGGAGGCAGTACTTC. This translates into CASSDSLRGRQYF.

Many counts were recorded for this clonotype. The rearrangement links TRBV19 to TRBJ1-2, with D uncertain. Germline values: CDR1 LNHDA, CDR2 SQIVND (reference sequence). The CDR3 has 12 amino acids. The V and J ends lost 10 bases and 8 bases respectively, with 17 bases between them. CDR3 amino acids: CATYAFEWGYTF. The CDR3 DNA reads TGTGCCACCTATGCGTTTGAGTGGGGCTACACCTTC.

To note about this clonotype: A much larger clone is a single base away; this may be a read error. The chain employs TRBV27 and TRBJ1-1; TRBD1 might be the D (6 bases). The germline V and J ends were trimmed by 2 bases and 6 bases, with 10 bases remaining between them. The CDR3 covers 13 residues. Germline V CDR1 and CDR2: MNHEY, SMNVEV (reference sequence). Here the CDR3 reads CASSLPGDPEAFF. The CDR3 DNA reads as TGTGCCAGCAGTTTACCAGGGGACCCTGAAGCTTTCTTT.

This clonotype occurred many times. The rearrangement links TRBV12-3 or TRBV12-4 to TRBJ2-2, with D maybe TRBD1 (5 bases). Deletions cut 0 bases from V and 6 bases from J, with 11 bases between. This CDR3 has 15 amino acids. This chain's CDR3 is CASSLASTRAGELFF. The CDR3 bases are TGTGCCAGCAGTTTAGCCTCGACCAGGGCCGGGGAGCTGTTTTTT.

This clonotype occurred a few times. This chain connects TRBV20-1 to TRBJ1-3; D unclear. Germline CDR1 and CDR2: DFQATT and SNEGSKA (reference sequence). The CDR3 sequence is 15 residues long. Deletions cut 6 bases from V and 0 bases from J, with 15 bases between. The chain's CDR3 is CSATRGTPSGNTIYF. DNA of the CDR3: TGCAGTGCAACGAGAGGAACCCCCTCTGGAAACACCATATATTTT.

This clonotype was observed a handful of times. The chain is built from TRBV6-5 and TRBJ1-4, with 10 bases lining up with TRBD1. Losses at the gene ends were 0 bases for V and 6 bases for J; bases not matched to a gene: 10. The germline V gene encodes CDR1 MNHEY and CDR2 SVGAGI. The CDR3 runs to 18 residues. The CDR3 sequence: CASSYSGTGAISDEKLFF. The CDR3, as DNA: TGTGCCAGCAGTTACTCCGGGACAGGGGCAATCTCTGATGAAAAACTGTTTTTT.

V and J are TRBV28 and TRBJ1-6; TRBD1 might be the D (5 bases). CDR3 size: 14 residues. Looked up from germline, CDR1 is MDHEN and CDR2 is SYDVKM. The V end lost 3 bases, the J end lost 4 bases, and 7 bases lay between the germline ends. CDR3 sequence: CASSLTAYNSPLHF. CDR3 DNA sequence: TGTGCCAGCAGTTTGACAGCTTATAATTCACCCCTCCACTTT. The entire variable domain, with the rest obtained from reference TRBV28 and TRBJ1-6, is as follows: DVKVTQSSRYLVKRTGEKVFLECVQDMDHENMFWYRQDPGLGLRLIYFSYDVKMKEKGDIPEGYSVSREKKERFSLILESASTNQTSMYLCASSLTAYNSPLHFGNGTRLTVT.

This clonotype was counted between two and nine times. The junction does not match germline at one end; this may be a read error. The chain employs TRBV7-2 and TRBJ2-2; D is perhaps TRBD1 (5 bases). This CDR3 has 13 amino acids. Per germline, CDR1 SGHTA and CDR2 FQGNSA. The CDR3 loop is CASGLKGSGELFF. CDR3 bases: TGTGCCAGCGGCTTAAAGGGGTCCGGGGAGCTGTTTTTT.

The sample holds a few counts of this clonotype. The V and J genes are TRBV2 and TRBJ2-7, with TRBD1 matching 8 bases. Unmatched junction bases numbered 11, after V lost 4 bases and J lost 3 bases. The germline V gene has CDR1 SNHLY and CDR2 FYNNEI. The length of the CDR3 is 16 residues. The CDR3 coding sequence is TGTGCCAGCAGTGTTTCAGGGGGCGGTAAGTTCTACGAGCAGTACTTC. This codes for CASSVSGGGKFYEQYF.

This clonotype was detected only a few times. The chain couples TRBV27 to TRBJ1-2; D is uncertain. Trimming removed 8 bases at V and 0 bases at J, with 13 bases between. CDR1 MNHEY and CDR2 SMNVEV come from the germline V gene (reference sequence). The CDR3 sequence is 14 residues long. As DNA, the CDR3 is TGTGCCAGCGGTGACATTTATTCTAACTATGGCTACACCTTC. It specifies CASGDIYSNYGYTF.

The chain has TRBV28 and TRBJ2-7, with a weak D call TRBD2 (5 bases). The V end lost 6 bases, the J end lost 1 base, and 16 bases lay between the germline ends. CDR3 length: 15 residues. CDR1 MDHEN and CDR2 SYDVKM come from the germline V gene. The CDR3 DNA is TGTGCCAGCAGCTCATGGGGAGCCGAGTCCTACGAGCAGTACTTC. Translating gives CASSSWGAESYEQYF.